The T cell receptor (beta chain) under discussion was sequenced for a study of OX40 agonist ivuxolimab in advanced cancers. Findings and limits, study-wide: People who partly responded at 0.1-3.0 mg/kg had some of the least clonal expansion seen.

Sequenced by immunoSEQ multiplex PCR; TCRdb stores in-frame clones only, minus some. The table has about 88,000 clones, 87% seen once; the top ten hold around 1.5%. Comment on this clone: What it binds is unknown.

This CDR3 contains 15 residues. Germline V CDR1 and CDR2: SGHTA, FQGNSA. J gave up 6 bases and V 6 bases, and 10 bases lay outside the gene matches. The chain recombines TRBV7-2 with TRBJ2-3; TRBD2 matches 9 bases. The clonotype originates from an adult with an advanced solid tumor such as melanoma, head and neck, liver or kidney cancer. The sample was CD4+ or CD8+ T cells sorted from blood, taken in a trial of the OX40 agonist ivuxolimab. The DNA for the CDR3 is TGTGCCAGCAGGGGGACCGGGACTAGCTGGGATACGCAGTATTTT. Protein: CASRGTGTSWDTQYF.